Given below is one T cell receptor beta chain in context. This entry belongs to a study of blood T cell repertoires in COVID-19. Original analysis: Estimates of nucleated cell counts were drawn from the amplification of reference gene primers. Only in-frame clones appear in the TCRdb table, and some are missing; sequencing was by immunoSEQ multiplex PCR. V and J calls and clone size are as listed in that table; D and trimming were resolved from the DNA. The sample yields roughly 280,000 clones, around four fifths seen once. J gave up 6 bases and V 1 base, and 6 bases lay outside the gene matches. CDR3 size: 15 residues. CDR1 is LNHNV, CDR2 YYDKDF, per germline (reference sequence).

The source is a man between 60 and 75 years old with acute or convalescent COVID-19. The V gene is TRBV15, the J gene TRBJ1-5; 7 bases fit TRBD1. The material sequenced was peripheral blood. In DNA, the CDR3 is TGTGCCACCAGCAGAGGATTAGGGGGCGGTCAGCCCCAGCATTTT. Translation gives CATSRGLGGGQPQHF.